One and the same sample provided the 15 T cell receptor beta chains below, sequenced in a study of T cells after yellow fever vaccination. TCRdb re-called the 5' RACE reads with MiXCR, one entry per CDR3 protein. There are 65,000 to 70,000 distinct CDR3 sequences in the sample; 4.5% to 7.5% occur only once, and under 2.5% lies in the top ten. The sample consisted of CD4+ T cells sorted from PBMCs, taken roughly 14 days after the first yellow fever vaccination. These receptor sequences come from a man younger than 30 who received the YFV17D yellow fever vaccine.

This clonotype has a count of ten or more. The chain couples TRBV18 to TRBJ2-4; tentatively, D is TRBD1 (6 bases). V lost 0 bases and J lost 6, with 6 bases in between. This CDR3 spans 13 amino acids. Germline assignment: CDR1 KGHSH and CDR2 LQKENI. The CDR3 sequence is CASSPPGANIQYF. CDR3 sequence (DNA): TGTGCCAGCTCACCACCGGGGGCAAACATTCAGTACTTC.

This clonotype was seen at least ten times. This rearrangement joins TRBV5-1 to TRBJ1-2; 7 nucleotides match TRBD1. The germline V gene has CDR1 SGHRS and CDR2 YFSETQ. V was pared by 2 bases and J by 8 bases, with 9 bases of the junction left unmatched. The CDR3 length is 14 residues. Written as DNA, the CDR3 is TGCGCCAGCAGCTTAACCGGGACAGAGGGCGGCTACACCTTC. Its translation: CASSLTGTEGGYTF.

This clonotype was picked up a small number of times. The V call is TRBV7-9, the J call TRBJ1-2; D is unclear. V gave up 4 bases and J gave up 4 bases, with 16 bases separating them. The germline V gene encodes CDR1 SEHNR and CDR2 FQNEAQ (reference sequence). This CDR3 is 15 amino acids long. The CDR3 protein is CASSSPQPGLYGYTF. Written as DNA, the CDR3 is TGTGCCAGCAGCTCCCCGCAGCCGGGCCTCTATGGCTACACCTTC.

The V and J genes are TRBV4-2 and TRBJ2-7, with 13 bases aligning to TRBD2. There are 18 residues in the CDR3. V dropped 4 bases and J dropped 0; count of bases not matched to a gene: 9. The germline V gene has CDR1 LGHNA and CDR2 YNFKEQ. The CDR3 loop reads CASSLAGTSGTLSYEQYF. CDR3 bases: TGTGCCAGCAGCCTTGCCGGGACTAGCGGGACCCTCTCCTACGAGCAGTACTTC.

In this sample, this clonotype turned up many times. This sequence joins TRBV7-8 and TRBJ2-6; maybe TRBD2 (6 bases). The CDR3 length is 15 residues. Trimming removed 5 bases from V and 2 bases from J, with 10 bases in between. Germline lookup yields CDR1 SGHVS and CDR2 FQNEAQ. The DNA for the CDR3 is TGTGCCAGCAGCCCCCGGGGGACTGGGGCCAACGTCCTGACTTTC. Encoded protein: CASSPRGTGANVLTF.

The table lists this clonotype with many counts. This chain connects TRBV10-3 to TRBJ2-3; TRBD2 might be the D (6 bases). Germline V gives CDR1 ENHRY, CDR2 SYGVKD. Trimming removed 4 bases at V and 1 base at J, with 6 bases between. This CDR3 region has 13 residues. In DNA, the CDR3 is TGTGCCATCAGTGGCGGGGGCACAGATACGCAGTATTTT. Protein: CAISGGGTDTQYF.

The sample holds many counts of this clonotype. J is TRBJ2-3 and V is TRBV7-9, with 8 positions matching TRBD2. V was pared by 2 bases and J by 7 bases, with 5 bases of the junction left unmatched. Germline V CDR1 and CDR2: SEHNR, FQNEAQ (reference sequence). This CDR3 has 14 amino acids. CDR3 loop: CASSLSGGAHTQYF. The CDR3 DNA follows: TGTGCCAGCAGCTTATCCGGGGGGGCCCATACGCAGTATTTT. Filled out from reference TRBV7-9 and TRBJ2-3, the complete variable domain reads DTGVSQNPRHKITKRGQNVTFRCDPISEHNRLYWYRQTLGQGPEFLTYFQNEAQLEKSRLLSDRFSAERPKGSFSTLEIQRTEQGDSAMYLCASSLSGGAHTQYFGPGTRLTVL.

In its sample, this clonotype was seen many times. This chain connects TRBV14 to TRBJ2-4; a weak D match, TRBD1 (5 bases). Per the germline V gene, CDR1 is SGHDN and CDR2 is FVKESK. V lost 4 bases, J lost 8 bases, and 21 bases lay in between. This CDR3 spans 16 amino acids. In nucleotides, the CDR3 is TGTGCCAGCAGCCGCGGATATTCAGGGATGTGGGACATTCAGTACTTC. Its translation is CASSRGYSGMWDIQYF.

This clonotype was seen many times. The rearrangement links TRBV20-1 to TRBJ1-4, with TRBD1 matching 7 bases. CDR1 and CDR2 (germline): DFQATT, SNEGSKA (reference sequence). This CDR3 has 14 amino acids. The J segment lost 5 bases and the V segment lost 6 bases, leaving 9 bases of the junction unmatched. The CDR3 nucleotides read TGCAGTGCGCGTAGGCCGACAGGGAATGAAAAACTGTTTTTT. Its translation: CSARRPTGNEKLFF.

The rearrangement joins TRBV5-5 to TRBJ2-3; the D gene is possibly TRBD2 (5 bases). The V end was cut by 4 bases, the J end by 1 base, with 13 bases between. Looked up from germline, CDR1 is SGHKS and CDR2 is YYEKEE (reference sequence). The CDR3 is 15 residues long. DNA for the CDR3: TGTGCCAGCAGCCGCGGGTTCTTACGCACAGATACGCAGTATTTT. Its protein is CASSRGFLRTDTQYF.

This clonotype was detected ten times or more. This chain uses TRBV6-2 or TRBV6-3 with TRBJ1-5; D is unclear. CDR3 size: 11 residues. Trimming shortened V by 6 bases and J by 3 bases, and 3 bases separated the two germline ends. Germline V gene data show CDR1 as MNHEY and CDR2 as SVGEGT. Here the CDR3 reads CASSPNQPQHF. CDR3 DNA sequence: TGTGCCAGCAGCCCCAATCAGCCCCAGCATTTT.

This clonotype was picked up many times. V gene TRBV21-1 combines with J gene TRBJ1-6. TRBV21-1 is recorded as a pseudogene. The CDR3 has 12 residues. CDR3 sequence: CASSGANSPLHF. CDR3 coding DNA: TGTGCCAGCAGCGGAGCGAATTCACCCCTCCACTTT.

Ten or more counts support this clonotype. The rearrangement uses TRBV30 and TRBJ1-5; D uncertain. This CDR3 region has 15 residues. Germline V CDR1 and CDR2: GTSNPN, SVGIG (reference sequence). The germline V and J ends were trimmed by 0 bases and 0 bases, with 9 bases remaining between them. CDR3 nucleotide sequence: TGTGCCTGGAGTGTAGGAGGACCTAGCAATCAGCCCCAGCATTTT. Amino acids: CAWSVGGPSNQPQHF.

There are many counts of this clonotype. The V gene is TRBV7-3, the J gene TRBJ2-3; possible D gene TRBD2, 7 bases. The CDR3 contains 18 residues. With 5 bases removed from V and 4 bases from J, the gap between germline ends came to 25 bases. CDR1 SGHTA and CDR2 FQGTGA come from the germline V gene. The CDR3 is CASSATLPGAGDADTQYF. The CDR3 DNA reads TGTGCCAGCAGCGCCACCCTCCCGGGGGCGGGGGACGCAGATACGCAGTATTTT. Using reference TRBV7-3 and TRBJ2-3 for the parts outside the CDR3, the full variable domain is GAGVSQTPSNKVTEKGKYVELRCDPISGHTALYWYRQSLGQGPEFLIYFQGTGAADDSGLPNDRFFAVRPEGSVSTLKIQRTERGDSAVYLCASSATLPGAGDADTQYFGPGTRLTVL.

This clonotype was counted ten times or more. The chain employs TRBV29-1 and TRBJ1-5; D gene unclear. V was cut by 0 bases and J by 5 bases, with 20 bases left in between. Germline V lookup: CDR1 SQVTM, CDR2 ANQGSEA. The length of the CDR3 is 17 residues. The CDR3 is CSVEDSGRGDWDQPQHF. CDR3 sequence (DNA): TGCAGCGTTGAAGATTCAGGACGGGGAGATTGGGATCAGCCCCAGCATTTT.